The clone carrying this T cell receptor (beta chain) was seen a few times. This specimen belongs to a study of high-grade serous ovarian cancer treatment subgroups. Study information: Mean per sample: about 15,000 reads, some 7,300 unique TCR beta rearrangements.

Tumor samples were obtained before definitive surgery or chemotherapy. The CDR3 length is 17 residues. CDR1 and CDR2 from the germline V gene are GTSNPN and SVGIG (reference sequence). Trimming removed 4 bases from V and 4 bases from J, with 25 bases in between. Using immunoSEQ multiplex PCR, the repertoire was profiled, and TCRdb retains in-frame clones only, with some absent. The table includes roughly 9,000 clones, less than 90% detected once. This chain joins TRBV30 and TRBJ1-1; possible D gene TRBD1, 5 bases. The receptor was isolated from a human donor with high-grade serous ovarian cancer. Material for sequencing was tumor tissue. The CDR3 here is CAWKRWQGPGESTEAFF. CDR3 bases: TGTGCCTGGAAAAGGTGGCAGGGCCCGGGGGAGAGCACTGAAGCTTTCTTT.